This entry features one T cell receptor beta chain sequence. Antigen: not known. This PCR relied on a set of 60 Vbeta primers and 13 Jbeta primers. Authors' data handling: Some 10 million of the roughly 80 million unique TCR beta chains counted in a later analysis were shared. Measured with immunoSEQ multiplex PCR; TCRdb has only the in-frame clones, and not every one. V, J and clone size derive from that table, while D and trimming were established from the DNA sequence. The table includes 150,000 to 200,000 clones, more than 75% detected once. The data are from a study of cytomegalovirus exposure and HLA in healthy donors. Study overall: Of the donors genotyped, some 400 in all, around 76% fell in the Caucasian-associated ancestry cluster.

Whole-study results and caveats: The authors reported that TCR beta sequences could predict HLA-A and HLA-B alleles. These predictions were accurate for most subjects in the first cohort. Productive rates of about 87% or about 30% were seen for most TCR beta V segments in an earlier analysis.

The CDR3 totals 15 residues. Trimming cost V 2 bases and J 0 bases, with 11 bases left between them. Germline V CDR1 and CDR2: LNHDA, SQIVND (reference sequence). The gene calls are TRBV19 and TRBJ2-7; tentatively, D is TRBD1 (5 bases). Sequencing input: PBMCs. The receptor comes from a woman aged 50 to 60 in good health and CMV-seronegative. The CDR3 loop is CASSIRQGTSYEQYF. CDR3 DNA: TGTGCCAGTAGTATACGGCAGGGCACCTCCTACGAGCAGTACTTC.